What follows are 30 T cell receptor beta chains derived from one specimen sequenced in a study of T-cell reconstitution after alpha-beta-depleted transplantation in children. As it was prepared, the TCRbeta library received unique molecular identifiers. TCRdb recomputed calls from the PCR reads with MiXCR, one row per CDR3 protein. In the table there are approximately 420,000 distinct CDR3 sequences, approximately 11% of which are singletons. The sample in question was PBMCs from the stem cell graft donor, obtained from the stem cell graft. These receptors were collected from a human donor who donated a stem cell graft to a child with acute myeloid leukemia.

This sequence joins TRBV20-1 and TRBJ2-3; D not certain. Per germline, CDR1 DFQATT and CDR2 SNEGSKA (reference sequence). Trimming cost V 3 bases and J 2 bases, with 12 bases left between them. The CDR3 length is 14 residues. The CDR3 region is CSASPTKSTDTQYF. The CDR3 nucleotides are TGCAGTGCTAGCCCTACTAAGTCCACAGATACGCAGTATTTT.

V usage is TRBV29-1 and J usage is TRBJ2-1; D unresolved. Per the germline V gene, CDR1 is SQVTM and CDR2 is ANQGSEA. V lost 4 bases and J lost 13, with 17 bases in between. This CDR3 region has 12 residues. In nucleotides, the CDR3 is TGCAGCGTTGTTAGCTCGACAACCGCCCAGTTCTTC. Amino acids: CSVVSSTTAQFF.

This clonotype was counted many times. This chain links TRBV25-1 with TRBJ2-5; TRBD2 aligns across 7 bases. This CDR3 is 15 amino acids long. The germline V gene has CDR1 MGHDK and CDR2 SYGVNS. The J segment lost 5 bases and the V segment lost 2 bases, leaving 8 bases of the junction unmatched. CDR3 loop: CASSEAEGRGETQYF. The CDR3 bases are TGTGCCAGCAGTGAAGCGGAGGGGCGGGGGGAGACCCAGTACTTC.

This clonotype was recorded many times. The chain couples TRBV29-1 to TRBJ1-1; 7 positions match TRBD1. The CDR3 totals 13 residues. Germline V gene data show CDR1 as SQVTM and CDR2 as ANQGSEA. The V and J ends lost 4 bases and 4 bases, in that order; junction bases with no gene match: 6. CDR3 protein: CSVAHRGSTEAFF. The DNA for the CDR3 is TGCAGCGTTGCCCACAGGGGATCCACTGAAGCTTTCTTT.

This clonotype was observed a handful of times. This chain links TRBV6-1 with TRBJ1-5; TRBD1 aligns across 7 bases. Germline V gene lookup returns CDR1 MNHNS and CDR2 SASEGT. V lost 6 bases, J lost 1 base, and 6 bases stayed unmatched. The CDR3 has 15 residues. The CDR3, as DNA: TGTGCCAGCAGCGCGGGGACAGTAAGCAATCAGCCCCAGCATTTT. The encoded protein is CASSAGTVSNQPQHF.

This clonotype was recorded at least ten times. V gene TRBV7-2 combines with J gene TRBJ1-1, with D perhaps matching TRBD1 (6 bases). Germline lookup yields CDR1 SGHTA and CDR2 FQGNSA. The CDR3 extends over 14 amino acids. V lost 6 bases, J lost 7 bases, and 18 bases lay in between. The CDR3 spells CASSATTGQGEAFF. The CDR3 coding sequence is TGTGCCAGCAGTGCTACAACAGGGCAAGGTGAAGCTTTCTTT.

This clonotype has just a few counts. This chain links TRBV2 with TRBJ1-6; D remains ambiguous. Trimming left V 3 bases short and J 10 bases short, with 13 bases between. Germline CDR1 is SNHLY and CDR2 is FYNNEI. The CDR3 contains 14 residues. The CDR3 loop is CASSDGRVGSPLHF. For the CDR3, the DNA is TGTGCCAGCAGTGACGGAAGGGTCGGGTCACCCCTCCACTTT.

This clonotype has only a few counts. The rearrangement joins TRBV20-1 to TRBJ2-1, with 10 positions matching TRBD2. There are 16 residues in the CDR3. V was pared by 5 bases and J by 7 bases, with 14 bases of the junction left unmatched. CDR1 is DFQATT, CDR2 SNEGSKA, per germline (reference sequence). The CDR3 DNA sequence: TGCAGTGCTTCCCCCCTAGCGGGAGTTTCCCTGAATGAGCAGTTCTTC. Amino acids: CSASPLAGVSLNEQFF.

This clonotype has only a few counts. The chain links TRBV20-1 to TRBJ2-2; TRBD2 agrees at 8 bases. Trimming took 6 bases from V and 3 from J; bases not matched to a gene: 18. This CDR3 is built from 18 residues. Germline CDR1 reads DFQATT; CDR2 reads SNEGSKA (reference sequence). The CDR3 DNA follows: TGCAGTGCCCTGCGAGCGGGGGCTTCGCCTAGACACACCGGGGAGCTGTTTTTT. It codes for CSALRAGASPRHTGELFF.

The genes are TRBV15 and TRBJ1-2; D perhaps matches TRBD1 (6 bases). V was pared by 5 bases and J by 4 bases, with 11 bases between. The germline V gene encodes CDR1 LNHNV and CDR2 YYDKDF (reference sequence). The CDR3 loop spans 13 amino acids. CDR3 DNA: TGTGCCACCAGCCCCGGACAGACCTATGGCTACACCTTC. This codes for CATSPGQTYGYTF.

This clonotype was picked up a small number of times. This chain joins TRBV20-1 and TRBJ1-5; maybe TRBD1 (6 bases). The CDR3 covers 16 residues. V dropped 0 bases and J dropped 2 bases, with 14 bases sitting between them. CDR1 DFQATT and CDR2 SNEGSKA come from the germline V gene (reference sequence). The CDR3 loop is CSARDLGGGGNQPQHF. Written as DNA, the CDR3 is TGCAGTGCTAGAGATCTCGGCGGGGGCGGCAATCAGCCCCAGCATTTT.

At least ten counts were recorded for this clonotype. This sequence joins TRBV7-2 and TRBJ2-1; TRBD2 matches 11 bases. Germline V gene data show CDR1 as SGHTA and CDR2 as FQGNSA. J lost 9 bases, V lost 3 bases, and 10 bases had no gene match. The CDR3 is 16 residues long. CDR3 DNA: TGTGCCAGCAGCTTCGTAGCTCTAGCGGGAGGTACTGAGCAGTTCTTC. As protein: CASSFVALAGGTEQFF.

This clonotype was seen only a few times. The chain carries TRBV7-2 and TRBJ1-2; D call uncertain. Germline CDR1 is SGHTA and CDR2 is FQGNSA. This CDR3 comprises 14 residues. With 6 bases removed from V and 4 bases from J, the gap between germline ends came to 15 bases. Here the CDR3 DNA reads TGTGCCAGCAGTTCCTCGCGGCTTCTCTATGGCTACACCTTC. Amino acids: CASSSSRLLYGYTF.

The chain carries TRBV5-5 and TRBJ1-2; D unresolved. CDR1 SGHKS and CDR2 YYEKEE come from the germline V gene (reference sequence). The CDR3 covers 13 residues. Trimming left V 2 bases short and J 3 bases short, with 8 bases between. In DNA form, the CDR3 reads TGTGCCAGCAGCTTAAATCGGGACTATGGCTACACCTTC. Translating it yields CASSLNRDYGYTF.

This chain joins TRBV2 and TRBJ1-4; no clear D. This CDR3 is 13 amino acids long. In germline, CDR1 is SNHLY, CDR2 FYNNEI. The V gene lost 10 bases and the J gene lost 5 bases, with 14 bases spanning the gap. CDR3 nucleotide sequence: TGTGCCACTCAGGTCGGCAGAAATGAAAAACTGTTTTTT. It translates to CATQVGRNEKLFF.

At least ten counts were recorded for this clonotype. The chain combines TRBV5-1 with TRBJ2-2, with D possibly being TRBD1 (5 bases). Between the trimmed V and J ends, which lost 2 bases and 5 bases, there was a span of 10 bases. Per germline, CDR1 SGHRS and CDR2 YFSETQ. This CDR3 has 14 amino acids. This CDR3 reads CASSFSRGTGELFF. The CDR3 bases are TGCGCCAGCAGCTTCTCAAGGGGAACCGGGGAGCTGTTTTTT.

This clonotype was seen ten or more times. V is TRBV7-2 and J is TRBJ2-7; TRBD1 matches 7 bases. Unmatched junction bases numbered 3, after V lost 3 bases and J lost 10 bases. CDR1 and CDR2 from the germline V gene are SGHTA and FQGNSA. This CDR3 has 11 residues. The CDR3, as DNA: TGTGCCAGCAGCTTCGACAGGGAACAGTACTTC. Its translation: CASSFDREQYF.

The chain couples TRBV20-1 to TRBJ1-5; D is uncertain. The germline gives CDR1 DFQATT, CDR2 SNEGSKA (reference sequence). The ends were cut back, 5 bases at V and 3 bases at J, with 8 bases in the middle. The CDR3 is made up of 12 amino acids. Written as DNA, the CDR3 is TGCAGTGCTCAGCGCGCCAATCAGCCCCAGCATTTT. This sequence encodes CSAQRANQPQHF.

V gene TRBV20-1 combines with J gene TRBJ2-1; D ambiguous. In germline, CDR1 is DFQATT, CDR2 SNEGSKA (reference sequence). Trimming removed 6 bases from V and 2 bases from J, with 11 bases in between. This CDR3 comprises 13 residues. The CDR3 DNA is TGCAGTGCCAGCTATATCACCTACAATGAGCAGTTCTTC. Amino acids: CSASYITYNEQFF.

The chain has TRBV11-1 and TRBJ1-1, with 12 bases fitting TRBD1. The germline gives CDR1 SGHAT, CDR2 FQDESV (reference sequence). V was clipped by 1 base and J by 0 bases; unmatched bases: 15. CDR3 size: 21 residues. The CDR3 loop is CASSLDFGTGGLTLMNTEAFF. The CDR3 DNA reads TGTGCCAGCAGCTTAGACTTCGGGACAGGGGGCCTCACCCTCATGAACACTGAAGCTTTCTTT.

The table lists this clonotype with a few counts. The rearrangement uses TRBV5-1 and TRBJ2-4, with a weak D call TRBD2 (6 bases). The CDR3 loop spans 16 amino acids. Trimming took 0 bases from V and 3 from J, leaving 13 bases between them. The germline CDR1 and CDR2 sequences are SGHRS and YFSETQ. CDR3 residues: CASSLGSGDDKNIQYF. For the CDR3, the DNA is TGCGCCAGCAGCTTGGGGTCGGGGGATGACAAAAACATTCAGTACTTC. The complete variable domain, with remaining parts taken from reference TRBV5-1 and TRBJ2-4, reads KAGVTQTPRYLIKTRGQQVTLSCSPISGHRSVSWYQQTPGQGLQFLFEYFSETQRNKGNFPGRFSGRQFSNSRSEMNVSTLELGDSALYLCASSLGSGDDKNIQYFGAGTRLSVL.

This sequence joins TRBV29-1 and TRBJ2-1; 8 positions match TRBD1. CDR3 length: 12 residues. The germline gives CDR1 SQVTM, CDR2 ANQGSEA. V trimming: 6 bases; J trimming: 9 bases; junction bases outside the gene matches: 7. The CDR3, as DNA: TGCAGCGTCGACAGGGGTGGGACTGAGCAGTTCTTC. Protein sequence: CSVDRGGTEQFF.

This sequence joins TRBV18 and TRBJ2-5; D unresolved. Trimming stripped 6 bases from V and 3 bases from J, with 14 bases between. Germline assignment: CDR1 KGHSH and CDR2 LQKENI. The CDR3 is 14 amino acids. CDR3 amino acids: CASSPLGQKETQYF. CDR3 sequence (DNA): TGTGCCAGCTCTCCCCTCGGCCAAAAAGAGACCCAGTACTTC.

In this sample, this clonotype turned up a few times. The CDR3 reads CASSNRDRGPYEQYF. The CDR3 DNA reads as TGTGCCAGCAGCAACCGGGACAGGGGGCCCTACGAGCAGTACTTC. This chain uses TRBV14 with TRBJ2-7; 12 positions agree with TRBD1. Germline V gene sequence: CDR1 SGHDN, CDR2 FVKESK. The CDR3 is made up of 15 amino acids. V dropped 5 bases and J dropped 2; count of bases not matched to a gene: 4.

To note about this clonotype: A much larger clone is a single base away; this may be a read error. The V call is TRBV9, the J call TRBJ1-1; 9 nucleotides align to TRBD1. The CDR3 extends over 15 amino acids. CDR1 SGDLS and CDR2 YYNGEE come from the germline V gene. Trimming took 7 bases from V and 5 from J; bases not matched to a gene: 12. CDR3 bases: TGTGCCAGCCGCTTCTCCGGACAGGGGAGGACTGAAGCTTTCTTT. Translating it yields CASRFSGQGRTEAFF.

The chain combines TRBV12-2 with TRBJ1-4; no check of the table's D call, TRBD1, against the DNA was made. TRBV12-2 is assigned pseudogene status. This CDR3 spans 18 amino acids. CDR3 loop: CASRPGLGYNSTNEKLFF. The DNA of the CDR3 is TGTGCAAGTCGCCCAGGACTGGGTTACAACTCAACTAATGAAAAACTGTTTTTT.

This clonotype was counted between two and nine times. The gene calls are TRBV5-6 and TRBJ2-7; 11 nucleotides match TRBD1. This CDR3 is built from 15 residues. Germline V CDR1 and CDR2: SGHDT, YYEEEE. V lost 4 bases, J lost 6 bases, and 9 bases stayed unmatched. CDR3 coding DNA: TGTGCCAGCAGCCTGGTGGACAGGGGGCGTGGCGAGCAGTACTTC. This translates into CASSLVDRGRGEQYF. Looking up the rest from reference TRBV5-6 and TRBJ2-7 gives the full variable domain: DAGVTQSPTHLIKTRGQQVTLRCSPKSGHDTVSWYQQALGQGPQFIFQYYEEEERQRGNFPDRFSGHQFPNYSSELNVNALLLGDSALYLCASSLVDRGRGEQYFGPGTRLTVT.

Ten or more counts support this clonotype. V and J are TRBV6-2 or TRBV6-3 and TRBJ2-1; D may be TRBD2 (5 bases). CDR1 is MNHEY and CDR2 is SVGEGT in the germline V gene. Trimming pared 6 bases from V and 8 bases from J, leaving 17 bases between. This CDR3 is built from 14 residues. The CDR3 nucleotides read TGTGCCAGCAGCCCCCCGGGGATCGGGTATGAGCAGTTCTTC. Its translation is CASSPPGIGYEQFF.

J is TRBJ1-2 and V is TRBV9, with a possible D match to TRBD1 (6 bases). This CDR3 contains 16 residues. Looked up from germline, CDR1 is SGDLS and CDR2 is YYNGEE. Deletions cut 3 bases from V and 4 bases from J, with 19 bases between. DNA for the CDR3: TGTGCCAGCAGCGAAAACGAGCTTGGACAGACCTATGGCTACACCTTC. It is translated as CASSENELGQTYGYTF.

This clonotype has a count of ten or more. A read error may produce the germline difference seen at one junction end. The chain has TRBV7-8 and TRBJ1-1, with 7 bases that match TRBD1. Germline V lookup: CDR1 SGHVS, CDR2 FQNEAQ. CDR3 length: 14 amino acids. CDR3 coding DNA: TGCGCCAGCAGCTTGGGGACAGCGAACACTGAAGCTTTCTTT. As protein: CASSLGTANTEAFF.